This T cell receptor (beta chain) was profiled in a study of blood T cell repertoires in COVID-19. The data were produced by immunoSEQ multiplex PCR, yet TCRdb's version contains in-frame clones alone and is incomplete. The sample has hundreds of thousands of clones; more than 85% are singletons. V lost 1 base to trimming and J lost 2 bases, with 9 bases between them. Germline CDR1 reads KGHSH; CDR2 reads LQKENI. This CDR3 has 15 amino acids. Those enrolled, adults aged roughly 18 to 90 years, came from around 24 US areas. Membership in each cohort depended on participant-reported clinical history. Two negative PCRs, clearance, or symptom resolution were required of recovered Cohort 3 donors.

What was sequenced was PBMCs or T cells enriched from blood (not recorded which). This TCR was sampled from a woman aged 50 to 60 who had recovered from COVID-19. The chain links TRBV18 to TRBJ2-1, with a tentative D call TRBD2 (6 bases). The CDR3 region is CASSPLADTYNEQFF. The CDR3 DNA is TGTGCCAGCTCACCACTAGCGGATACCTACAATGAGCAGTTCTTC.